This is a list of T cell receptor beta chains from one sample in a study of T cell repertoires in cytomegalovirus infection. MiXCR, applied by TCRdb to the reads, yields one record per CDR3 protein. The table lists roughly 920,000 distinct CDR3 sequences, approximately 31% of them singletons. These TCRs are of unknown antigen specificity. The sequences come from cultured CD8+ T cells from PBMCs, collected from culture after CMV antigen stimulation. The receptors shown here come from a human donor in good health (CMV status not recorded). Some clones in this sample may be carry-over from other donors' samples. Both conserved end residues are part of each CDR3. The D gene is left open where the match is weak. Only some rows state a clone size, as once, few, many or a class for expanded clones.

TRBJ1-1 | NA | TRBV11-1 | NA | TGTGCCAGCAGCTTAGAAAGGGGACGGGTGAACACTGAAGCTTTCTTT | CASSLERGRVNTEAFF
TRBJ2-1 | NA | TRBV27 | few | TGTGCCAGCAGTTTTCGGTATGTCGATGAGCAGTTCTTC | CASSFRYVDEQFF
TRBJ2-2 | TRBD1 | TRBV2 | few | TGTGCCAGCAACCGGGACCTTCGGGACAGGGGTCGGTCGGGTAACACCGGGGAGCTGTTTTTT | CASNRDLRDRGRSGNTGELFF
TRBJ1-2 | TRBD1 | TRBV27 | NA | TGTGCCAGCAGTTTAACCATCACAGGGGGCTATGGCTACACCTTC | CASSLTITGGYGYTF
TRBJ1-1 | NA | TRBV7-3 | few | TGTGCCAGCAGCTTTCACACGGGGGCCGGGTCTGAAGCTTTCTTT | CASSFHTGAGSEAFF
TRBJ1-5 | NA | TRBV13 | NA | TGTGCCAGCAGCTTTGGGTGGGGGGCAAATCAGCCCCAGCATTTT | CASSFGWGANQPQHF
TRBJ1-1 | NA | TRBV28 | few | TGTGCCAGCAGTGCGGGGGTTGACACTGAAGCTTTCTTT | CASSAGVDTEAFF
TRBJ2-5 | NA | TRBV24-1 | NA | TGTGCCACCAGTGATTCCCCCGGGGAGACCCAGTACTTC | CATSDSPGETQYF
TRBJ1-1 | NA | TRBV12-3/TRBV12-4 | many | TGTGCCAGCGGACTGACAATGGGAGCTTTCTTT | CASGLTMGAFF
TRBJ2-6 | NA | TRBV5-1 | NA | TGCGCCAGCAGCTTGGTGGCGGCCTCTGGGGCCAACGTCCTGACTTTC | CASSLVAASGANVLTF
TRBJ1-2 | NA | TRBV29-1 | NA | TGCAGCGTTGACGAGGGGGAATTCTATGGCTACACCTTC | CSVDEGEFYGYTF
TRBJ2-5 | TRBD1 | TRBV6-6 | NA | TGTGCCAGCAGCCGACAGGGCCCGATCGAAGAGACCCAGTACTTC | CASSRQGPIEETQYF
TRBJ2-1 | TRBD2 | TRBV19 | NA | TGTGCCAGTAGTATAAGCGGGGGGGCCCTCAATGAGCAGTTCTTC | CASSISGGALNEQFF
TRBJ2-2 | TRBD1 | TRBV7-9 | NA | TGTGCCAGCACCGGGACAGGGAACACCGGGGAGCTGTTTTTT | CASTGTGNTGELFF
TRBJ2-1 | TRBD2 | TRBV12-3/TRBV12-4 | NA | TGTGCCAGCAGACTCCTGGCGGGCGGGGGGGAGAGGGGGAATGAGCAGTTCTTC | CASRLLAGGGERGNEQFF
TRBJ2-6 | TRBD2 | TRBV6-2/TRBV6-3 | NA | TGTGCCAGCAGACTAGCCCCGGGGGGGCTTAAGACTGGGGCCAACGTCCTGACTTTC | CASRLAPGGLKTGANVLTF
TRBJ2-2 | TRBD2 | TRBV10-3 | many | TGTGCCATCAGTGATACCTCGGGGGGGCCAAACACCGGGGAGCTGTTTTTT | CAISDTSGGPNTGELFF
TRBJ1-2 | TRBD1 | TRBV6-5 | few | TGTGCCAGCAGTTCCGGGACAGGCGGCAACTATGGCTACACCTTC | CASSSGTGGNYGYTF
TRBJ2-1 | NA | TRBV27 | NA | TGTGCCAGCAGTTTTGCCAGGGTACAGGGTGAGCAGTTCTTC | CASSFARVQGEQFF
TRBJ2-2 | NA | TRBV14 | NA | TGTGCCAGCAGCCAAGATTATTTCACCGGGGAGCTGTTTTTT | CASSQDYFTGELFF
TRBJ1-5 | NA | TRBV6-1 | NA | TGTGCCAGCAGAGTTCTTCAGGGTAGCAATCAGCCCCAGCATTTT | CASRVLQGSNQPQHF
TRBJ2-4 | TRBD1 | TRBV7-3 | NA | TGTGCCAGCAGTTCGAAGGGACAGGGCAGCAAAAACATTCAGTACTTC | CASSSKGQGSKNIQYF
TRBJ1-1 | NA | TRBV19 | NA | TGTGCCAGTAGTATTATGGGGGAAGACAAGATGAACACTGAAGCTTTCTTT | CASSIMGEDKMNTEAFF
TRBJ2-1 | NA | TRBV5-1 | NA | TGCGCCAGCAGCTTTCTCAGTAGATTAGCTTACAATGAGCAGTTCTTC | CASSFLSRLAYNEQFF
TRBJ2-1 | TRBD2 | TRBV9 | few | TGTGCCAGCAGCGTAGACGGGGGGGCCTACAATGAGCAGTTCTTC | CASSVDGGAYNEQFF
TRBJ2-3 | NA | TRBV27 | NA | TGTGCCAGCTATAAACCCGGGGCAGATACGCAGTATTTT | CASYKPGADTQYF
TRBJ1-1 | NA | TRBV5-1 | NA | TGCGCCAGCAGCTTGGCCGGACAGTATGAAGCTTTCTTT | CASSLAGQYEAFF
TRBJ2-6 | NA | TRBV6-2/TRBV6-3 | NA | TGTGCCAGCAGTCGTTTGGGGATAGGGGCCAACGTCCTGACTTTC | CASSRLGIGANVLTF
TRBJ1-1 | NA | TRBV27 | NA | TGTGCCAGCCACGCCTCAGGGGTCAGCACTGAAGCTTTCTTT | CASHASGVSTEAFF
TRBJ2-5 | NA | TRBV5-3 | NA | TGTGCCAACAGCATCCGGGTCCCGGAAAAAGAGACCCAGTACTTC | CANSIRVPEKETQYF
TRBJ2-3 | NA | TRBV12-3/TRBV12-4 | few | TGTGCCAGCACCCTCCTTGGGGGTAGTACAGATACGCAGTATTTT | CASTLLGGSTDTQYF
TRBJ2-3 | TRBD1 | TRBV11-2 | NA | TGTGCCAGCAGCTCGACAGGGGGCTTCACAGATACGCAGTATTTT | CASSSTGGFTDTQYF
TRBJ2-7 | NA | TRBV19 | NA | TGTGCCAGTAGTATAGGTCTGATGTGGACTTTC | CASSIGLMWTF
TRBJ1-1 | NA | TRBV5-3 | NA | TGTGCCAGCAGCACTAAAAGGGGTCAGGCTCAAAGGGCTGAAGCTTTCTTT | CASSTKRGQAQRAEAFF
TRBJ2-3 | NA | TRBV4-1 | NA | TGCGCCAGCAGCCAAGAAGGGGCAGGAATCACAGATACGCAGTATTTT | CASSQEGAGITDTQYF
TRBJ1-6 | NA | TRBV15 | NA | TGTGCCACCAGCAGAGACCCCCCAGCCGGGACCGATAATTCACCCCTCCACTTT | CATSRDPPAGTDNSPLHF
TRBJ2-7 | NA | TRBV7-9 | few | TGTGCCAGCCAACCAGTGGGAGTATACGAGCAGTACTTC | CASQPVGVYEQYF
TRBJ2-7 | NA | TRBV29-1 | NA | TGCAGCGTTGTGGGGGGTTTGAACGAGCAGTACTTC | CSVVGGLNEQYF
TRBJ1-5 | NA | TRBV20-1 | many | TGCAGTGCTAGAGATGCAGGGAGGGTCAATCAGCCCCAGCATTTT | CSARDAGRVNQPQHF
TRBJ2-7 | NA | TRBV6-6 | few | TGTGCCAGCAGTTACAGGAGGAGTGGTTACGAGCAGTACTTC | CASSYRRSGYEQYF
TRBJ2-7 | TRBD1 | TRBV27 | few | TGTGCCAGCAGTACCGGGACAGAGGTCTACGAGCAGTACTTC | CASSTGTEVYEQYF
TRBJ1-6 | TRBD1 | TRBV7-6 | few | TGTGCCAGCAGCCAGACAGGGGAGAATTCACCCCTCCACTTT | CASSQTGENSPLHF
TRBJ2-1 | NA | TRBV28 | NA | TGTGCCAGCAGTTTTTATAAGACAATTCGGGATGAGCAGTTCTTC | CASSFYKTIRDEQFF
TRBJ2-5 | TRBD2 | TRBV6-1 | few | TGTGCCAGCAGTGAATTGAACGGGGGGGCGAAGACCCAGTACTTC | CASSELNGGAKTQYF
TRBJ2-5 | NA | TRBV7-3 | few | TGTGCCAGCAGCTTAAGGGGAGGGGGGGCAAGGGAGACCCAGTACTTC | CASSLRGGGARETQYF
TRBJ1-4 | TRBD1 | TRBV7-2 | many | TGTGCCAGCAGCTTAGGGGGACAGGGTGCAACTAATGAAAAACTGTTTTTT | CASSLGGQGATNEKLFF
TRBJ2-5 | TRBD2 | TRBV20-1 | NA | TGCAGTGCTCCCCGGGAGGTGGGGATACAAGAGACCCAGTACTTC | CSAPREVGIQETQYF
TRBJ1-2 | NA | TRBV15 | NA | TGTGCCACCAGCGGAGGGGGTTACGGCTACACCTTC | CATSGGGYGYTF
TRBJ2-7 | NA | TRBV6-2/TRBV6-3 | few | TGTGCCAGCAGTTACGGGCGACTAGTCGTGAACTTC | CASSYGRLVVNF
TRBJ2-5 | NA | TRBV7-9 | few | TGTGCCAGCAGCTTAGTGGTCGCCAGGGAAGAGACCCAGTACTTC | CASSLVVAREETQYF
TRBJ1-1 | NA | TRBV6-1 | once | TGTGCCAGCAGTTACCTATACCCGAACACTGAAGCTTTCTTT | CASSYLYPNTEAFF
TRBJ2-3 | TRBD2 | TRBV12-3/TRBV12-4 | NA | TGTGCCAGCAGTTTCATAATAGCGGGGGGGACAGATACGCAGTATTTT | CASSFIIAGGTDTQYF